This record covers a single T cell receptor beta chain. Its antigen is unknown. These data originate in a study of early T cells in non-severe SARS-CoV-2 infection. At the level of the study: Sequenced bulk RNA came from whole blood that was unsorted, and chains were unpaired. Study conclusions and caveats: Anti-spike CD8 responses were favored by VDJdb matching, which missed private and CD4 specificities.

Losses at the gene ends were 7 bases for V and 4 bases for J; bases not matched to a gene: 14. This CDR3 has 15 residues. Germline V gene data show CDR1 as SQVTM and CDR2 as ANQGSEA. The library protocol tagged individual cDNA molecules with unique molecular identifiers. From the 5' RACE reads, TCRdb called clonotypes with MiXCR, one entry per CDR3 protein. The sample shows roughly 30,000 distinct CDR3 sequences, 4.5% to 5% of them seen only once. The rearrangement joins TRBV29-1 to TRBJ1-1; 8 positions match TRBD1. This clonotype was obtained from an adult who was a healthcare worker with PCR-confirmed SARS-CoV-2 infection or an uninfected control (not recorded which). The sample consisted of whole blood. DNA for the CDR3: TGCAGCGGACACGGAGGACAGGGACTGGGCACTGAAGCTTTCTTT. This translates into CSGHGGQGLGTEAFF.